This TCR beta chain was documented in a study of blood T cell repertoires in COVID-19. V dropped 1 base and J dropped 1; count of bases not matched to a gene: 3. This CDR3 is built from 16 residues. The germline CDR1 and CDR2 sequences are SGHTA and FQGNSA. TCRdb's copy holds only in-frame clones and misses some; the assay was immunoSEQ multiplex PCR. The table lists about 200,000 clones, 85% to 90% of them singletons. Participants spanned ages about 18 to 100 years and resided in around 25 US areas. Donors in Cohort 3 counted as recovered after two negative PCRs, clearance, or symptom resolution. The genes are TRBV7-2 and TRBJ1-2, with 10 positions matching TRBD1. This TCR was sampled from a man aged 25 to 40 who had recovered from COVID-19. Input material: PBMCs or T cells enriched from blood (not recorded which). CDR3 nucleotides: TGTGCCAGCAGCTTAGGACAGGGGGCGCGTAACTATGGCTACACCTTC. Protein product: CASSLGQGARNYGYTF.